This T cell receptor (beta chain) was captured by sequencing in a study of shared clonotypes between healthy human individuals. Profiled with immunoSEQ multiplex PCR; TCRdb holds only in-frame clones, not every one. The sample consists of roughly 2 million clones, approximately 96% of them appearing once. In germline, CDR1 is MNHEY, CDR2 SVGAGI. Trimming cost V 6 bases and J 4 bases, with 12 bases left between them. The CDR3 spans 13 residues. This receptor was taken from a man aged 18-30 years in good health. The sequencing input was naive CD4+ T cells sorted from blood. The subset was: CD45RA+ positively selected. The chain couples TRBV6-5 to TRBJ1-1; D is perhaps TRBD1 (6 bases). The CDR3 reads CASRRQVLTEAFF. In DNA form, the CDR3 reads TGTGCCAGCAGGAGACAGGTACTCACTGAAGCTTTCTTT.